The sample holds a few counts of the clone carrying this TCR beta chain. This sample was included in a study of T cells after yellow fever vaccination. About the study: The SMART-Seq v4 Ultra Low Input method served to prepare the low-cell-number fractions.

TCRdb passed the 5' RACE reads through MiXCR, listing each CDR3 protein once. The sample lists 95,000 to 150,000 distinct CDR3 sequences; roughly 15% were seen once. The ends lost 4 bases at V and 3 bases at J; junction bases unmatched: 4. The CDR3 consists of 14 residues. Per the germline V gene, CDR1 is KGHDR and CDR2 is SFDVKD. This chain connects TRBV24-1 to TRBJ2-7, with 8 bases lining up with TRBD2. This material consisted of CD8+ T cells sorted from PBMCs, taken 5 days after the yellow fever booster vaccination. The TCR comes from a man aged 18 to 30 who received the YFV17D yellow fever vaccine. Written as DNA, the CDR3 is TGTGCCACCAGTGACACTAGCGGAATCTACGAGCAGTACTTC. Translation: CATSDTSGIYEQYF.